Sequencing of this T cell receptor beta chain was carried out in a study of early T cells in non-severe SARS-CoV-2 infection (TCRdb year 2021). The study in broad terms: Bulk RNA from unsorted whole blood was used for TCR sequencing, so alpha and beta chains could not be paired. The investigation overall reported the following: VDJdb matching was skewed toward anti-spike CD8 responses and likely underestimated virus-specific expansions by missing private and CD4 specificities.

This clonotype has more than one count but fewer than ten. Its antigen is still unknown. No base quality information exists; no much larger clone differs at one position. The library was built by means of 5' RACE. TCRdb lists the instrument as NextSeq 500. In the TCR library protocol, unique molecular identifiers were attached to individual cDNA molecules to correct for PCR bias and sequencing error. TCR alpha and beta chains were both sequenced, and the abundances of alpha and beta sequences in each sample were closely correlated with each other. Per the original workflow: Decombinator V4 was used to perform V gene, J gene and CDR3 annotation of TCR sequences. TCRs were defined as expanded if a significant change between any two time points was detected under a Poisson model with p below 0.0001. TCR abundances were normalised to the total number of TCRs sequenced per sample and expressed as counts per million. VDJdb, accessed on 1 November 2021, was searched for TCRs annotated for CMV, EBV and SARS-CoV-2, and TCRs annotated for more than one antigen were excluded. The public sequencing data were trimmed at Q25 with fastp and processed into clonotypes with MiXCR by TCRdb, which kept only in-frame beta chains. Each CDR3 protein gets just one entry, which takes the most common genes and DNA from the rows behind it. TCRdb's processing, not the authors', yielded these V and J calls. This sample is represented by roughly 20,000 distinct CDR3 sequences; around 3.3% of them were singletons. The ten top clones hold around 5.5% of the sample.

Set within a cohort of healthcare workers in London, UK, this nested case-control study involved weekly PCR testing of nasopharyngeal swabs along with blood sampling. Healthcare workers were recruited during the week of the UK lockdown, between 23 and 31 March 2020, and followed weekly for up to roughly 15 weeks. This receptor was identified in an adult who was a healthcare worker with PCR-confirmed SARS-CoV-2 infection or an uninfected control (not recorded which). Sequenced: whole blood.

CDR3 region: CASSPGQGAYNSPLHF. The nucleotide sequence reads as follows: TGCGCCAGCAGCCCCGGACAGGGGGCCTATAATTCACCCCTCCACTTT. The sequence is built from TRBV5-1 and TRBJ1-6; a stretch of 10 junction bases matches TRBD1. Ends trimmed: V by 4 bases, J by 2 bases; bases unmatched to a gene: 3. In the germline V gene, CDR1 corresponds to SGHRS and CDR2 to YFSETQ. The CDR3 covers 16 residues, taking in both the cysteine and the phenylalanine. The retained sequence is limited to the CDR3, 48 bases, with the frame set at the first base.